The 3 T cell receptor beta chains presented below share a single source sample, sequenced in a study of cytomegalovirus exposure and HLA in healthy donors (dated by TCRdb to about 2017). The library came from the immunoSEQ multiplex PCR assay. For the multiplex PCR, a mixture combining 60 forward primers for TCR Vbeta segments and 13 reverse primers for TCR Jbeta segments was used. The table was pulled from immuneACCESS by TCRdb, which kept in-frame rearrangements only. Such tables lose some clones; where checked, under half of the loss comes from unresolved V genes, and the rest has no known cause. This sample's clone table shows 100,000 to 150,000 clones. Over 2% of the sample rests with the top ten. Sequences were obtained from PBMCs. All receptors come from a man in his forties in good health and CMV-seronegative.

The CDR3 sequence: CASSFRGAGGNTIYF. In DNA form, the CDR3 reads TGTGCCAGCAGTTTTCGGGGGGCTGGGGGAAACACCATATATTTT. The chain couples TRBV28 to TRBJ1-3; D may be TRBD1 (6 bases). From germline, CDR1 is MDHEN and CDR2 SYDVKM. The CDR3 runs to 15 residues. Trimming shortened V by 3 bases and J by 4 bases, and 13 bases separated the two germline ends.

This rearrangement joins TRBV25-1 to TRBJ1-1; D ambiguous. Trimming cost V 6 bases and J 5 bases, with 7 bases left between them. Germline values: CDR1 MGHDK, CDR2 SYGVNS. This CDR3 has 11 residues. The CDR3 nucleotides are TGTGCCAGCAGCAGAGGGACTGAAGCTTTCTTT. It encodes CASSRGTEAFF.

V and J are TRBV4-2 and TRBJ2-2; the match to TRBD2 covers 10 bases. The CDR3 is 19 residues long. From germline, CDR1 is LGHNA and CDR2 YNFKEQ. V was pared by 0 bases and J by 4 bases, with 11 bases of the junction left unmatched. The CDR3 sequence: CASSQDPPGAGGLTGELFF. The CDR3 DNA sequence: TGTGCCAGCAGCCAAGACCCCCCTGGAGCGGGAGGGCTCACCGGGGAGCTGTTTTTT.